The 20 T cell receptor beta chains below were found in one sample sequenced in a study of blood T cell repertoires in COVID-19. Measured with immunoSEQ multiplex PCR; TCRdb has only the in-frame clones, and not every one. This table has roughly 100,000 clones, approximately 92% appearing once. Sequencing was done on a sample of peripheral blood. These receptors came from a middle-aged man with active COVID-19.

The chain has TRBV9 and TRBJ1-5; 7 bases are a match to TRBD1. V shed 0 bases, J shed 2 bases, and the junction held 2 bases outside the gene matches. The CDR3 is 15 amino acids. In germline, CDR1 is SGDLS, CDR2 YYNGEE. This chain's CDR3 is CASSVGGTGNQPQHF. As DNA, the CDR3 is TGTGCCAGCAGCGTAGGGGGGACAGGCAATCAGCCCCAGCATTTT.

The chain couples TRBV11-2 to TRBJ2-2; 8 bases fit TRBD1. Losses at the gene ends were 5 bases for V and 4 bases for J; bases not matched to a gene: 9. Per the germline V gene, CDR1 is SGHAT and CDR2 is FQNNGV. This CDR3 is built from 16 residues. The CDR3 spells CASSQSPGQVTGELFF. For the CDR3, the DNA is TGTGCCAGCAGCCAATCCCCGGGACAGGTCACCGGGGAGCTGTTTTTT.

This clone was observed once. The J gene is TRBJ2-5, the V gene TRBV30, with 14 bases that match TRBD2. Germline lookup yields CDR1 GTSNPN and CDR2 SVGIG (reference sequence). Trimming cost V 2 bases and J 4 bases; bases outside gene matches: 9. This CDR3 is built from 17 residues. CDR3 loop: CAWSSGLAGVVGETQYF. The DNA of the CDR3 is TGTGCCTGGAGTTCGGGACTAGCGGGAGTAGTAGGAGAGACCCAGTACTTC. Full variable domain (remainder filled in from reference TRBV30 and TRBJ2-5): SQTIHQWPATLVQPVGSPLSLECTVEGTSNPNLYWYRQAAGRGLQLLFYSVGIGQISSEVPQNLSASRPQDRQFILSSKKLLLSDSGFYLCAWSSGLAGVVGETQYFGPGTRLLVL.

V gene TRBV28 combines with J gene TRBJ2-6; the D gene is possibly TRBD1 (5 bases). Germline V gene sequence: CDR1 MDHEN, CDR2 SYDVKM. The CDR3 is 16 residues long. Trimming took 7 bases from V and 2 from J, leaving 15 bases between them. This CDR3 is CASTPLRGPGANVLTF. DNA for the CDR3: TGTGCCAGCACTCCCTTAAGGGGCCCTGGGGCCAACGTCCTGACTTTC.

This clone came up once. The gene calls are TRBV5-1 and TRBJ2-6, with no clear D. Trimming stripped 2 bases from V and 1 base from J, with 4 bases between. CDR3 length: 14 residues. Germline CDR1 is SGHRS and CDR2 is YFSETQ. In DNA form, the CDR3 reads TGCGCCAGCAGCTTTGCGTCTGGGGCCAACGTCCTGACTTTC. Protein: CASSFASGANVLTF.

The V and J genes are TRBV18 and TRBJ1-5; 7 bases fit TRBD1. V gave up 3 bases and J gave up 6 bases; unmatched junction bases: 5. CDR1 is KGHSH and CDR2 is LQKENI in the germline V gene. CDR3 length: 14 residues. The CDR3 loop reads CASSPDRASQPQHF. The CDR3 DNA reads TGTGCCAGCTCACCCGACAGGGCGTCTCAGCCCCAGCATTTT.

The chain uses TRBV24-1 and TRBJ2-1; a weak D match, TRBD1 (5 bases). Germline CDR1 is KGHDR and CDR2 is SFDVKD. This CDR3 spans 11 amino acids. V lost 5 bases and J lost 8, with 6 bases in between. The CDR3, as DNA: TGTGCCACCAGTGGGGGCTATGAGCAGTTCTTC. It encodes CATSGGYEQFF.

CDR3 nucleotides: TGTGCCACCTCAAGAGGGGGACCCTACAATGAGCAGTTCTTC. Translated, it gives CATSRGGPYNEQFF. The chain has TRBV27 and TRBJ2-1, with D possibly TRBD1 on 6 matching bases. The germline V gene has CDR1 MNHEY and CDR2 SMNVEV (reference sequence). This CDR3 has 14 residues. V gave up 10 bases and J gave up 2 bases, with 15 bases separating them.

This rearrangement joins TRBV5-1 to TRBJ1-2; TRBD1 matches at 7 bases. The CDR3 runs 15 residues. Germline CDR1 is SGHRS and CDR2 is YFSETQ. Unmatched junction bases numbered 7, after V lost 5 bases and J lost 0 bases. The CDR3 DNA is TGCGCCAGCAGATACGGGACAGCTCCTAACTATGGCTACACCTTC. Its protein product is CASRYGTAPNYGYTF.

The chain has TRBV25-1 and TRBJ1-3; the D is unclear. Germline values: CDR1 MGHDK, CDR2 SYGVNS. The CDR3 loop spans 16 amino acids. The V end lost 6 bases, the J end lost 4 bases, and 19 bases lay between the germline ends. CDR3 in DNA: TGTGCCAGCAGCAAGACTTCAATGCTTTCAGGAAACACCATATATTTT. Translated, it gives CASSKTSMLSGNTIYF.

The V and J genes are TRBV6-4 and TRBJ1-2; D might be TRBD1 (6 bases). V was cut by 6 bases and J by 7 bases, with 15 bases left in between. Germline loops: CDR1 MRHNA, CDR2 SNTAGT. The CDR3 consists of 13 residues. CDR3 residues: CASSDEQGIGYTF. DNA of the CDR3: TGTGCCAGCAGCGACGAACAGGGCATTGGCTACACCTTC.

As DNA, the CDR3 is TGCAGTGCTCTAGCGGGAGAGACCCAGTACTTC. It translates to CSALAGETQYF. The chain uses TRBV20-1 and TRBJ2-5; 8 bases fit TRBD2. The length of the CDR3 is 11 residues. J was trimmed by 4 bases and V by 5 bases; bases with no gene match: 0. In germline, CDR1 is DFQATT, CDR2 SNEGSKA (reference sequence).

This chain connects TRBV5-1 to TRBJ2-2, with unresolved D. Trimming removed 4 bases at V and 0 bases at J, with 10 bases between. The CDR3 runs to 15 residues. Germline V CDR1 and CDR2: SGHRS, YFSETQ. CDR3 sequence: CASSLGSTNTGELFF. CDR3 nucleotides: TGCGCCAGCAGCCTAGGTAGTACGAACACCGGGGAGCTGTTTTTT.

This sequence joins TRBV27 and TRBJ1-1; 10 bases are a match to TRBD1. Germline lookup yields CDR1 MNHEY and CDR2 SMNVEV (reference sequence). The CDR3 covers 13 residues. V gave up 5 bases and J gave up 10 bases; unmatched junction bases: 7. The CDR3, as DNA: TGTGCCAGCAGTATGACAGGGGGCGACGTAGCTTTCTTT. It yields the protein CASSMTGGDVAFF.

V and J are TRBV6-5 and TRBJ1-1; 12 positions match TRBD1. Germline CDR1 and CDR2: MNHEY and SVGAGI. The CDR3 is made up of 15 amino acids. J gave up 2 bases and V 10 bases, and 8 bases lay outside the gene matches. In nucleotides, the CDR3 is TGTGCCACCACCGGGACAGGGGGCCCCAACACTGAAGCTTTCTTT. This codes for CATTGTGGPNTEAFF.

The DNA for the CDR3 is TGTGCCAGCAGTGGAATGGGACAGGGGTACAATGAGCAGTTCTTC. Amino acids: CASSGMGQGYNEQFF. The chain employs TRBV2 and TRBJ2-1; TRBD1 agrees at 10 bases. V trimming: 4 bases; J trimming: 4 bases; junction bases outside the gene matches: 4. The CDR3 runs to 15 residues. Germline V gene data show CDR1 as SNHLY and CDR2 as FYNNEI. Using reference TRBV2 and TRBJ2-1 for the parts outside the CDR3, the full variable domain is EPEVTQTPSHQVTQMGQEVILRCVPISNHLYFYWYRQILGQKVEFLVSFYNNEISEKSEIFDDQFSVERPDGSNFTLKIRSTKLEDSAMYFCASSGMGQGYNEQFFGPGTRLTVL.

The chain has TRBV25-1 and TRBJ1-6; maybe TRBD1 (5 bases). The CDR3 sequence is 15 residues long. Looked up from germline, CDR1 is MGHDK and CDR2 is SYGVNS. Between the trimmed V and J ends, which lost 5 bases and 6 bases, there was a span of 14 bases. CDR3 amino acids: CASSWSGMSNSPLHF. The DNA of the CDR3 is TGTGCCAGCAGTTGGTCAGGGATGAGTAATTCACCCCTCCACTTT.

This chain links TRBV6-1 with TRBJ1-2; D uncertain. The germline CDR1 and CDR2 sequences are MNHNS and SASEGT. The CDR3 totals 12 residues. V lost 2 bases to trimming and J lost 6 bases, with 7 bases between them. Here the CDR3 reads CASSEYGDGYTF. The CDR3 bases are TGTGCCAGCAGTGAATACGGGGATGGCTACACCTTC.

This clone was detected only once. The chain recombines TRBV5-1 with TRBJ2-6; TRBD1 matches at 9 bases. CDR1 is SGHRS, CDR2 YFSETQ, per germline. Losses at the gene ends were 4 bases for V and 1 base for J; bases not matched to a gene: 12. This CDR3 is 19 amino acids long. Written as DNA, the CDR3 is TGCGCCAGCAGCCCAGCCGGGACAGGGCCGCCGTCTGGGGCCAACGTCCTGACTTTC. Translated, it gives CASSPAGTGPPSGANVLTF. Full variable domain (outside the CDR3, taken from reference TRBV5-1 and TRBJ2-6): KAGVTQTPRYLIKTRGQQVTLSCSPISGHRSVSWYQQTPGQGLQFLFEYFSETQRNKGNFPGRFSGRQFSNSRSEMNVSTLELGDSALYLCASSPAGTGPPSGANVLTFGAGSRLTVL.

V and J are TRBV15 and TRBJ2-5; TRBD1 might be the D (6 bases). Trimming cost V 1 base and J 5 bases, with 17 bases left between them. Germline V gene lookup returns CDR1 LNHNV and CDR2 YYDKDF (reference sequence). This CDR3 is built from 16 residues. The CDR3 DNA reads TGTGCCACCAGCAGAGCCAACTTGGGGGCCGGGGAGACCCAGTACTTC. Its translation: CATSRANLGAGETQYF.